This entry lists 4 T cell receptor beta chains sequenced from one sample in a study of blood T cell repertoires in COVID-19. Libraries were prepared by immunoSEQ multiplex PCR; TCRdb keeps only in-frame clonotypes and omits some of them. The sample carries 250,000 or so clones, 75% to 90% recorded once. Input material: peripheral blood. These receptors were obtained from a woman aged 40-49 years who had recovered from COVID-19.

CDR3 residues: CASSLTGPGWYGYTF. The CDR3 DNA sequence: TGTGCCAGCAGTTTAACGGGCCCGGGGTGGTATGGCTACACCTTC. This chain connects TRBV27 to TRBJ1-2; D is unclear. The CDR3 extends over 15 amino acids. The V and J ends lost 2 bases and 5 bases respectively, with 15 bases between them. Germline V lookup: CDR1 MNHEY, CDR2 SMNVEV (reference sequence).

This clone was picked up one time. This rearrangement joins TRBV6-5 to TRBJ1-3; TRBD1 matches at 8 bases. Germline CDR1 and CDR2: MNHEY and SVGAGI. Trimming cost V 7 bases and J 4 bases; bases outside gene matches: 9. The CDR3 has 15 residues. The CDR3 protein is CASIKLRTGGNTIYF. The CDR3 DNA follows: TGTGCCAGCATCAAACTAAGGACAGGGGGAAACACCATATATTTT.

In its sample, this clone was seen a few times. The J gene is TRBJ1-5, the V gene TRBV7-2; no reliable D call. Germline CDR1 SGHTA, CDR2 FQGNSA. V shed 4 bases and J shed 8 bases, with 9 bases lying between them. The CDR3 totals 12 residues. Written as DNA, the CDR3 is TGTGCCAGCAGCTCCCTATTGGAGCCCCAGCATTTT. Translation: CASSSLLEPQHF.

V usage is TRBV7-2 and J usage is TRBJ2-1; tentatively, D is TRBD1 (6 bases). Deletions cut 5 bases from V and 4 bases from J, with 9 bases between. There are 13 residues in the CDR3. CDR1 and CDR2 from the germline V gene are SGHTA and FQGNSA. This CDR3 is CASSVGQYNEQFF. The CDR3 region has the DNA TGTGCCAGCAGCGTCGGACAGTACAATGAGCAGTTCTTC.